The T cell receptor (beta chain) under discussion was sequenced for a study of blood T cell repertoires in COVID-19 (dated by TCRdb to about 2020). Broadly, across the study: Samples covering the acute and convalescent phases of COVID-19 were provided by collaborators in the United States, Italy and Spain. The repertoires were made available in a free public database intended to serve as a resource for research on the immune response to SARS-CoV-2. The prospective study material was composed of cDNA or gDNA derived from T cells, B-cell-depleted T cells, or PBMCs. The samples were drawn from the first 160 participants of the ongoing ImmuneRACE study and from over 950 subjects provided by 6 global collaborators. Where available, HLA class I and class II types were taken from metadata supplied by the sample provider and were not determined by assay-based typing. Nearly every sample came with metadata listing a de-identified subject ID, COVID-19 status, age in years and sex. Subjects who had been exposed to COVID-19, were actively infected with it, or had recovered from it provided the deeply sampled blood TCRbeta repertoires that made up the dataset.

Enrolling through a virtual design, the prospective study's participants ranged in age from roughly 18 to 89 years and lived across roughly 23 United States geographic areas. Cohort assignment in the prospective study relied on participant-reported clinical history from a screening survey and a study questionnaire. For ImmuneRACE Cohort 3, a participant was defined as recovered based on two consecutive negative NP/OP PCR tests, clearance by a healthcare professional, or resolution of symptoms. In the prospective study, whole blood, serum and a nasopharyngeal or oropharyngeal swab were collected from each participant by mobile phlebotomists. Additional blood draws and questionnaires over an approximately two-month period could optionally be provided by prospective study participants. Blood samples from the prospective study were shipped frozen or at room temperature prior to DNA extraction. Study-wide findings and limitations: How much clinical and demographic metadata was included differed by source and by participant, and the metadata was provided uncurated.

Clipping removes 5 bases from V and 4 bases from J, with 8 as the unmatched junction base count. The CDR3 covers 15 residues, taking in both the cysteine and the phenylalanine. The retained sequence is limited to the CDR3, 45 bases, with the frame set at the first base. CDR1 and CDR2 are drawn from the germline V gene: SGHAT, FQNNGV. TCRbeta CDR3 regions were amplified from genomic DNA by means of the immunoSEQ Assay, a bias-controlled multiplex PCR. The study's processing was this. The number of nucleated cells in each sample was estimated from the amplification of reference gene primers within the assay. To quantify the absolute abundance of each unique TCRbeta CDR3 rearrangement, sequence reads were collapsed and filtered. For each sample, productive Simpson clonality was calculated by taking the square root of Simpson's diversity index across productive rearrangements. TCRdb stores this immuneACCESS table with in-frame sequences only. Part of the clones is absent; in the studies checked, under half of the shortfall reflects unresolved V genes, and no reason is known for the rest. Clone size and the V and J calls come from that table; the DNA yielded D and trimming. The sample has a few hundred thousand clones on record, about 90% of them singletons. Of the sample, more than 0.8% falls within the top ten clones.

In regard to this clone: There is no known antigen for this receptor. No base quality values were provided; no much bigger clone lies one nucleotide off.

Sequencing used PBMCs or T cells enriched from blood (not recorded which). This TCR derives from a woman aged 30 to 39 who had recovered from COVID-19. The V and J genes are TRBV11-2 and TRBJ2-3; 8 bases in between match TRBD2. The sequence in DNA is TGTGCCAGCAGCCGCGAGACGGGGGGGCCAGATACGCAGTATTTT. Its translation is CASSRETGGPDTQYF.